These T cell receptor beta chains were read from a single sample in a study of T cell changes during pregnancy in multiple sclerosis. Only in-frame clones appear in the TCRdb table, and some are missing; sequencing was by immunoSEQ multiplex PCR. Among about 55,000 clones listed, around 90% were seen once. Sample: CD4+ T cells from peripheral blood mononuclear cells, taken in the first trimester of pregnancy. These receptor sequences come from a female donor with multiple sclerosis, enrolled in a pregnancy study. Each CDR3 is given with its conserved first and last residue. The order of the fields is clone size, V gene, D gene, J gene, CDR3 protein, CDR3 DNA. D genes are given only for firm matches. Expanded clones are given a class, and other clones once, few, many or no size at all.

.	TRBV28	.	TRBJ1-2	CASSLPRYGYTF	TGTGCCAGCAGTTTACCTCGTTATGGCTACACCTTC
.	TRBV5-3	TRBD1	TRBJ1-6	CARSLRQGNNSPLHF	TGTGCCAGAAGCTTGAGACAGGGAAACAATTCACCCCTCCACTTT
.	TRBV7-2	TRBD2	TRBJ2-1	CASSLEGLPSYNEQFF	TGTGCCAGCAGCTTAGAGGGACTACCCTCCTACAATGAGCAGTTCTTC
.	TRBV11-2	.	TRBJ1-1	CASSINRVAEAFF	TGTGCCAGCAGTATTAACAGGGTCGCTGAAGCTTTCTTT
.	TRBV4-1	.	TRBJ2-5	CASSPKFRVAGETQYF	TGCGCCAGCAGCCCGAAGTTCCGGGTAGCTGGAGAGACCCAGTACTTC
.	TRBV29-1	TRBD1	TRBJ1-1	CSVKTLTGGNTEAFF	TGCAGCGTAAAGACTTTAACAGGGGGGAACACTGAAGCTTTCTTT
.	TRBV30	TRBD1	TRBJ1-1	CAWRVGQGGGNTEAFF	TGTGCCTGGAGAGTCGGACAGGGTGGAGGGAACACTGAAGCTTTCTTT
.	TRBV5-1	TRBD1	TRBJ2-7	CASSLRDRAYEQYF	TGCGCCAGCAGCTTGCGGGACAGGGCCTACGAGCAGTACTTC
.	TRBV28	TRBD1	TRBJ1-2	CASGQGARGYTF	TGTGCCAGCGGACAGGGGGCGCGAGGCTACACCTTC
.	TRBV5-1	TRBD2	TRBJ2-3	CASSGGRRGLAGGSVTDTQYF	TGCGCCAGCAGCGGAGGGCGGAGGGGACTAGCGGGAGGATCGGTCACCGATACGCAGTATTTT
.	TRBV18	.	TRBJ1-1	CASSPPNEFEAFF	TGTGCCAGCTCACCACCGAACGAGTTTGAAGCTTTCTTT
few	TRBV28	.	TRBJ1-5	CASRTVNQPQHF	TGTGCCAGCAGGACAGTCAATCAGCCCCAGCATTTT
.	TRBV25-1	.	TRBJ1-1	CASSDLRGTEAFF	TGTGCCAGCAGTGATCTCAGGGGCACTGAAGCTTTCTTT
.	TRBV10-3	.	TRBJ1-1	CAIRPTGKMNTEAFF	TGTGCCATCAGACCAACAGGGAAAATGAACACTGAAGCTTTCTTT
.	TRBV15	.	TRBJ2-5	CATSPWEQETQYF	TGTGCCACCTCGCCCTGGGAGCAAGAGACCCAGTACTTC
.	TRBV10-3	.	TRBJ1-2	CAISLGTGLRGGYTF	TGTGCCATCAGCCTTGGGACCGGGCTGCGGGGTGGCTACACCTTC
.	TRBV7-2	.	TRBJ2-7	CASTDSNQAREQYF	TGTGCCAGCACTGACAGTAATCAGGCGCGGGAGCAGTACTTC
.	TRBV5-1	TRBD1	TRBJ2-7	CASSLWTGDEQYF	TGCGCCAGCAGCTTATGGACAGGAGACGAGCAGTACTTC
.	TRBV7-3	.	TRBJ2-2	CASSFRRDTGELFF	TGTGCCAGCAGCTTCCGCAGGGACACCGGGGAGCTGTTTTTT
.	TRBV7-9	TRBD1	TRBJ2-5	CASSRRQGATETQYF	TGTGCCAGCAGCCGACGACAGGGGGCGACTGAGACCCAGTACTTC
.	TRBV28	TRBD2	TRBJ2-1	CASSPAPLAASYNEQFF	TGTGCCAGCAGTCCCGCACCACTAGCGGCCTCCTACAATGAGCAGTTCTTC
.	TRBV5-1	.	TRBJ2-2	CASSPGQLGGELFF	TGCGCCAGCAGTCCCGGACAACTCGGCGGGGAGCTGTTTTTT
.	TRBV30	.	TRBJ2-1	CAWGGNYNEQFF	TGTGCCTGGGGGGGGAATTACAATGAGCAGTTCTTC
.	TRBV30	.	TRBJ2-5	CAWRSFRQGGETQYF	TGTGCCTGGAGGTCCTTTAGGCAGGGGGGCGAGACCCAGTACTTC
few	TRBV10-3	.	TRBJ1-1	CAISPFSRTEEAFF	TGTGCCATCAGTCCCTTCTCCCGGACAGAAGAAGCTTTCTTT
.	TRBV6-1	TRBD2	TRBJ2-1	CASSDPTSGRRYNEQFF	TGTGCCAGCAGTGATCCGACTAGCGGGAGGCGCTACAATGAGCAGTTCTTC
.	TRBV9	TRBD1	TRBJ2-1	CASSVRGTGDEQFF	TGTGCCAGCAGCGTAAGAGGGACAGGGGATGAGCAGTTCTTC
.	TRBV4-3	.	TRBJ1-2	CASSQEGSGYTF	TGCGCCAGCAGCCAAGAAGGTAGCGGCTACACCTTC
few	TRBV11-3	.	TRBJ1-1	CASSSYRNTEAFF	TGTGCCAGCAGCTCCTATAGGAACACTGAAGCTTTCTTT
.	TRBV7-9	.	TRBJ2-7	CASSPTRGGRAGEQYF	TGTGCCAGCAGCCCCACGCGTGGGGGCAGGGCCGGGGAGCAGTACTTC
.	TRBV20-1	.	TRBJ2-1	CSAERNEQFF	TGCAGTGCTGAGCGGAATGAGCAGTTCTTC
.	TRBV2	.	TRBJ1-1	CASSEGRGGSNTEAFF	TGTGCCAGCAGTGAGGGCAGGGGTGGGTCAAACACTGAAGCTTTCTTT
.	TRBV5-1	TRBD1	TRBJ1-1	CASSPGQGVGNTEAFF	TGCGCCAGCAGCCCTGGACAGGGTGTCGGGAACACTGAAGCTTTCTTT
.	TRBV7-9	TRBD2	TRBJ2-2	CASSFRLAGTGELFF	TGTGCCAGCAGCTTTAGACTAGCGGGAACCGGGGAGCTGTTTTTT
.	TRBV15	TRBD1	TRBJ2-2	CATSTGYSATGELFF	TGTGCCACCTCGACAGGGTATTCGGCCACCGGGGAGCTGTTTTTT
once	TRBV27	TRBD1	TRBJ1-2	CASSLWGTGESGYTF	TGTGCCAGCAGTTTATGGGGGACAGGGGAAAGTGGCTACACCTTC
.	TRBV5-3	.	TRBJ2-1	CARSLGQYSQGSAYNEQFF	TGTGCCAGAAGCTTGGGACAATATTCCCAGGGAAGTGCCTACAATGAGCAGTTCTTC
.	TRBV7-9	TRBD1	TRBJ2-5	CASSAGTGEQETQYF	TGTGCCAGCAGCGCCGGGACAGGGGAACAAGAGACCCAGTACTTC
.	TRBV7-3	.	TRBJ2-7	CASSNTPSHEQYF	TGTGCCAGCAGCAACACCCCTTCCCACGAGCAGTACTTC
.	TRBV12-2	.	TRBJ1-1	CASRLVHGMGGRGRHMNTEAFF	TGTGCAAGTCGCTTAGTTCATGGAATGGGGGGCAGGGGGCGACACATGAACACTGAAGCTTTCTTT
.	TRBV9	TRBD2	TRBJ2-5	CASSVDGQLAGGETQYF	TGTGCCAGCAGCGTAGACGGCCAACTAGCGGGTGGGGAGACCCAGTACTTC